These 13 T cell receptor beta chains share one sample of origin, sequenced in a study of OX40 agonist ivuxolimab in advanced cancers. Sequencing used immunoSEQ multiplex PCR; TCRdb keeps in-frame clones, though not all of them. The sample contains over 45,000 clones, roughly 84% of which appear only once. Source: CD4+ or CD8+ T cells sorted from blood, taken in a trial of the OX40 agonist ivuxolimab. These receptors originate from an adult with an advanced solid tumor such as melanoma, head and neck, liver or kidney cancer.

V is TRBV27 and J is TRBJ1-5; D gene unclear. Germline V gene data show CDR1 as MNHEY and CDR2 as SMNVEV (reference sequence). The CDR3 length is 11 residues. Deletions cut 7 bases from V and 7 bases from J, with 8 bases between. This CDR3 is CASTERQPQHF. In DNA, the CDR3 is TGTGCCAGCACGGAGAGACAGCCCCAGCATTTT.

This chain links TRBV28 with TRBJ2-4; 8 bases align to TRBD1. The germline V gene encodes CDR1 MDHEN and CDR2 SYDVKM. The CDR3 is 15 residues long. The ends lost 6 bases at V and 5 bases at J; junction bases unmatched: 9. This chain's CDR3 is CASRHNDRGQNIQYF. The CDR3 bases are TGTGCCAGCAGGCATAATGACAGGGGCCAAAACATTCAGTACTTC.

The table lists this clone with a count of one. The V call is TRBV30, the J call TRBJ1-3; D is undetermined. Germline V CDR1 and CDR2: GTSNPN, SVGIG (reference sequence). V lost 7 bases, J lost 2 bases, and 21 bases lay in between. The CDR3 contains 16 residues. The CDR3 region has the DNA TGTGCCTCAACCAATGAACGGGGAAGCCCTGGAAACACCATATATTTT. Translation: CASTNERGSPGNTIYF.

The chain uses TRBV7-9 and TRBJ2-3; D is perhaps TRBD1 (6 bases). In germline, CDR1 is SEHNR, CDR2 FQNEAQ (reference sequence). Trimming cost V 5 bases and J 1 base, with 13 bases left between them. The CDR3 runs 15 residues. Here the CDR3 reads CASSPQGLRTDTQYF. In DNA, the CDR3 is TGTGCCAGCAGCCCCCAGGGGCTTCGCACAGATACGCAGTATTTT.

Written as DNA, the CDR3 is TGTGCCAGCAGGAGAGAGGGGCCGACTGGAAACACCATATATTTT. Amino acid sequence: CASRREGPTGNTIYF. V usage is TRBV6-5 and J usage is TRBJ1-3, with D perhaps TRBD1 (5 bases). Germline V lookup: CDR1 MNHEY, CDR2 SVGAGI. The CDR3 has 15 amino acids. With 6 bases removed from V and 2 bases from J, the gap between germline ends came to 14 bases.

This chain links TRBV27 with TRBJ2-5, with 14 positions matching TRBD2. The ends lost 5 bases at V and 7 bases at J; junction bases unmatched: 9. CDR1 is MNHEY and CDR2 is SMNVEV in the germline V gene (reference sequence). The CDR3 is 16 residues long. CDR3 bases: TGTGCCAGCAGTCCGGGACTAGCGGGAGAGCTGGGGACCCAGTACTTC. Protein product: CASSPGLAGELGTQYF.

This chain connects TRBV25-1 to TRBJ2-7, with 10 nucleotides matching TRBD1. The germline V gene encodes CDR1 MGHDK and CDR2 SYGVNS. J gave up 9 bases and V 3 bases, and 8 bases lay outside the gene matches. CDR3 size: 14 residues. The CDR3 nucleotides read TGTGCCAGCAGTGACCCCGGGACAGGGGCCGGGCAGTACTTC. Translation: CASSDPGTGAGQYF.

This clone was seen only once. The J gene is TRBJ1-1, the V gene TRBV28; no reliable D call. Germline lookup yields CDR1 MDHEN and CDR2 SYDVKM. The V end was cut by 6 bases, the J end by 0 bases, with 8 bases between. This CDR3 has 13 residues. The CDR3 DNA follows: TGTGCCAGCAGGCGACGGGTGAACACTGAAGCTTTCTTT. Translation gives CASRRRVNTEAFF.

This clone was recorded once. V gene TRBV9 combines with J gene TRBJ1-4; D perhaps matches TRBD1 (5 bases). V was shortened by 2 bases and J by 7 bases, with 12 bases between the two germline ends. Looked up from germline, CDR1 is SGDLS and CDR2 is YYNGEE. CDR3 size: 14 residues. The CDR3 sequence: CASSVSTGGEKLFF. The CDR3 nucleotides read TGTGCCAGCAGCGTTAGCACAGGCGGTGAAAAACTGTTTTTT.

V is TRBV6-4 and J is TRBJ2-7; 7 bases match TRBD1. Trimming at V came to 3 bases and at J to 4 bases, leaving 3 bases not matched to a gene. This CDR3 contains 13 residues. CDR1 and CDR2 (germline): MRHNA, SNTAGT. In DNA, the CDR3 is TGTGCCAGCAGTGAAGAGACAGGGTACGAGCAGTACTTC. The encoded protein is CASSEETGYEQYF.

This clone was observed a few times. The V and J genes are TRBV18 and TRBJ2-7; D is unclear. CDR1 KGHSH and CDR2 LQKENI come from the germline V gene. The CDR3 has 11 amino acids. Trimming pared 3 bases from V and 9 bases from J, leaving 9 bases between. In DNA, the CDR3 is TGTGCCAGCTCACCCGAGAACCGGCAGTACTTC. Translated, it gives CASSPENRQYF.

V is TRBV7-2 and J is TRBJ1-1; D is undetermined. Per the germline V gene, CDR1 is SGHTA and CDR2 is FQGNSA. V was cut by 2 bases and J by 4 bases, with 11 bases left in between. This CDR3 comprises 14 residues. CDR3 coding DNA: TGTGCCAGCAGCTTACTGGGGTTCAGCACTGAAGCTTTCTTT. This translates into CASSLLGFSTEAFF.

Worth noting for this clone: One end of the junction fails to match germline, which may point to a read error. The chain has TRBV2 and TRBJ2-7, with TRBD1 matching 7 bases. Germline CDR1 is SNHLY and CDR2 is FYNNEI. CDR3 length: 13 amino acids. The CDR3 sequence: CASREDRVGEQYF. The CDR3 DNA reads as TGTGCCAGCAGGGAAGACAGGGTTGGCGAGCAGTACTTC.